This T cell receptor (beta chain) appears in the sequencing data of a study of T cell changes during pregnancy in multiple sclerosis (dated by TCRdb to about 2019). Notes on the research overall: The study examined how the T cell repertoire changed over the course of pregnancy in women with multiple sclerosis.

Concerning this clone itself: Its antigen remains unidentified. No base qualities exist here, and no much larger clone lies one base off it.

The receptor library was made with the immunoSEQ multiplex PCR assay. TCRdb holds this immuneACCESS table with in-frame rearrangements only. Some clones are missing; in checked studies, unresolved V genes explain under half, and the rest has no known cause. For this sample the table gives about 68,000 clones, of which less than 95% were detected only once. The ten biggest clones cover 1.5% of the sample. CDR1 and CDR2 are read off the germline V gene as ENHRY and SYGVKD. The V end gives up 8 bases and the J end 0 bases, leaving 4 bases in the junction not matched to a gene. Including the terminal cysteine and phenylalanine, the CDR3 comprises 14 residues. Only the CDR3 region is kept as DNA, spanning 42 bases read in frame from base 1.

This sequence originates from a female donor with multiple sclerosis, enrolled in a pregnancy study. Here the sequenced sample was peripheral blood, taken in the third trimester of pregnancy. The chain links TRBV10-3 with TRBJ2-3, with 8 bases in between that match TRBD2. The CDR3 region: CAIRGGTSTDTQYF. The DNA is as follows: TGTGCCATCCGGGGGGGAACTAGCACAGATACGCAGTATTTT.